What follows is one T cell receptor beta chain and its context. Its cognate antigen is unknown. This sample is drawn from a study of T cells in Graves' hyperthyroidism and ophthalmopathy. Study as a whole: Peripheral blood was obtained at initial diagnosis, preceding any treatment. The study's findings and limits: Researchers found most expanded thyroid clonotypes above 0.001 in blood as well.

Per germline, CDR1 MNHNS and CDR2 SASEGT. Trimming left V 7 bases short and J 1 base short, with 15 bases between. The CDR3 has 15 residues. Template material for amplifying TCR beta CDR3 regions consisted of RNA transcripts. TCR CDR3 underwent first-round RT-PCR with the HTBI primer set. TCRdb used MiXCR to reprocess the multiplex PCR reads, holding one entry per CDR3 protein. The data show roughly 290,000 distinct CDR3 sequences, less than 15% seen once. Sequenced: blood. The sequence was collected from a woman aged 30 to 39 with Graves' hyperthyroidism that later progressed to Graves' ophthalmopathy. This chain uses TRBV6-1 with TRBJ2-3; perhaps TRBD2 as D (5 bases). CDR3 bases: TGTGCCAGCACGGTCTTAACCGGGGGCACAGATACGCAGTATTTT. Translation gives CASTVLTGGTDTQYF.